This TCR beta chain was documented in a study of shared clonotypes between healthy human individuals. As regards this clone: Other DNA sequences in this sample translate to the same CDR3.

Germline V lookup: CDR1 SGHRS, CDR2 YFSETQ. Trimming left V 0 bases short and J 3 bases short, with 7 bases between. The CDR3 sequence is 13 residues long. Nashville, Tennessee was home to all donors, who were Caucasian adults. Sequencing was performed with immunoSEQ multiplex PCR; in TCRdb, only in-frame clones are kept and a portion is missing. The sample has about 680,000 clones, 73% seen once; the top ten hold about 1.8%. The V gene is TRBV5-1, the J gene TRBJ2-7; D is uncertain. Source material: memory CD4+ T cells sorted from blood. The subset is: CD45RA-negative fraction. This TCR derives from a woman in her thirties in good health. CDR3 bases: TGCGCCAGCAGCTTGGGACCGGACTACGAGCAGTACTTC. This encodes CASSLGPDYEQYF.